This entry describes one T cell receptor (beta chain). Its target is unknown. These data originate in a study of cytomegalovirus exposure and HLA in healthy donors. Study results and limitations: The sole available immune exposure information was CMV serostatus. As a later analysis showed, a missense DCLRE1C variant was linked to trimming of TCR beta V- and J-genes. A later analysis showed that HLA-associated TCR beta chains had undergone more clonal expansion than equally common others.

PCR was performed using 60 Vbeta and 13 Jbeta primers. TCRdb's table, derived via immunoSEQ multiplex PCR, lists solely in-frame clones and lacks some. The listing contains more than 50,000 clones. V lost 1 base and J lost 5, with 11 bases in between. The CDR3 spans 14 residues. From germline, CDR1 is LGHNA and CDR2 YSLEER. The sequenced sample consisted of PBMCs. This clonotype was obtained from a man aged 50 or older in good health and CMV-seropositive. The rearrangement links TRBV4-3 to TRBJ1-2; D remains ambiguous. CDR3 coding DNA: TGCGCCAGCAGCCAAGGGAACGGGGTGTATGGCTACACCTTC. Translation gives CASSQGNGVYGYTF.